This is a list of T cell receptor beta chains from one sample in a study of Ad26.COV2.S vaccination and SARS-CoV-2 variants. Repertoires were generated with immunoSEQ multiplex PCR, while TCRdb's copy carries only in-frame clones and drops some. The table lists 300,000 to 400,000 clones, less than 90% of them singletons. The starting material was peripheral blood, obtained in a trial of Ad26.COV2.S vaccine versus placebo. The receptor source for this set is a person aged 18-65 years who received the Ad26.COV2.S COVID-19 vaccine or a placebo. Each CDR3 is given with its conserved first and last residue. The D gene is left open where the match is weak. Clone sizes are given selectively: once, few, many, or a class where the clone is expanded.

size	V	D	J	length	CDR3	DNA
NA	TRBV6-4	TRBD1	TRBJ1-4	15	CATPRGPPPDEKLFF	TGTGCCACTCCTAGGGGGCCTCCACCTGATGAAAAACTGTTTTTT
NA	TRBV11-2	NA	TRBJ1-3	16	CASSLRVLETGNTIYF	TGTGCCAGCAGCTTAAGGGTACTGGAAACTGGAAACACCATATATTTT
NA	TRBV24-1	NA	TRBJ2-7	13	CATSTGSSYEQYF	TGTGCCACCAGCACAGGGTCCTCCTACGAGCAGTACTTC
NA	TRBV5-1	NA	TRBJ2-3	17	CASSLAGSGGSTDTQYF	TGCGCCAGCAGCTTGGCCGGTTCCGGGGGCAGCACAGATACGCAGTATTTT
NA	TRBV19	NA	TRBJ2-1	15	CASSIDGDSYNEQFF	TGTGCCAGTAGTATAGACGGGGACTCCTACAATGAGCAGTTCTTC
NA	TRBV28	NA	TRBJ2-5	14	CASSLRGGGETQYF	TGTGCCAGCAGTTTAAGAGGGGGTGGGGAGACCCAGTACTTC
NA	TRBV27	TRBD1	TRBJ1-5	15	CASSLSGTGNQPQHF	TGTGCCAGCAGTTTATCGGGGACAGGTAATCAGCCCCAGCATTTT
NA	TRBV7-2	NA	TRBJ2-3	12	CASSSTADTQYF	TGTGCCAGCAGTTCCACGGCAGATACGCAGTATTTT
NA	TRBV18	NA	TRBJ1-1	14	CASSPGRVGTEAFF	TGTGCCAGCTCACCAGGCAGGGTGGGCACTGAAGCTTTCTTT
NA	TRBV6-5	NA	TRBJ2-5	11	CASRDQETQYF	TGTGCCAGCAGGGACCAAGAGACCCAGTACTTC
NA	TRBV28	TRBD1	TRBJ1-1	16	CASRAPGQGARTEAFF	TGTGCCAGCAGGGCTCCCGGACAGGGGGCGAGGACTGAAGCTTTCTTT
NA	TRBV4-3	TRBD2	TRBJ2-1	17	CASSQAPTSGSYNEQFF	TGCGCCAGCAGCCAAGCCCCGACTAGCGGGAGCTACAATGAGCAGTTCTTC
NA	TRBV18	NA	TRBJ1-2	14	CASSPSGAAYGYTF	TGTGCCAGCTCACCTTCAGGGGCCGCATATGGCTACACCTTC
NA	TRBV7-8	NA	TRBJ2-3	15	CASSLRRILPDTQYF	TGTGCCAGCAGCTTACGACGGATCCTACCAGATACGCAGTATTTT
NA	TRBV7-2	TRBD2	TRBJ2-3	16	CASSLQSGGMGDTQYF	TGTGCCAGCAGCCTCCAGAGCGGGGGGATGGGTGATACGCAGTATTTT
NA	TRBV11-3	TRBD1	TRBJ2-5	17	CASSQRRMGQGEETQYF	TGTGCCAGCAGCCAACGACGCATGGGACAGGGGGAAGAGACCCAGTACTTC
many	TRBV7-2	NA	TRBJ2-1	14	CASSLRGYQNEQFF	TGTGCCAGCAGCTTACGGGGGTACCAGAATGAGCAGTTCTTC
NA	TRBV4-3	NA	TRBJ2-7	15	CASSQGWAGGDEQYF	TGCGCCAGCAGCCAAGGTTGGGCAGGGGGGGACGAGCAGTACTTC
few	TRBV29-1	NA	TRBJ1-1	12	CSVKDGGGNAFF	TGCAGCGTTAAAGACGGGGGAGGGAATGCTTTCTTT
NA	TRBV30	NA	TRBJ1-5	13	CAWSVRGGTPQHF	TGTGCCTGGAGTGTAAGAGGGGGGACACCCCAGCATTTT
NA	TRBV3-1/TRBV3-2	TRBD2	TRBJ2-5	22	CASSQLAGGHQWGSAIQETQYF	TGTGCCAGCAGCCAACTAGCGGGGGGCCATCAATGGGGATCCGCTATACAAGAGACCCAGTACTTC
NA	TRBV7-9	TRBD1	TRBJ1-6	14	CASRPDRTNSPLHF	TGTGCCAGCAGGCCGGACAGGACTAATTCACCCCTCCACTTT
few	TRBV7-9	NA	TRBJ1-2	16	CASSVLQGGLDYGYTF	TGTGCCAGCAGCGTACTACAGGGAGGGTTGGACTATGGCTACACCTTC
NA	TRBV7-9	TRBD1	TRBJ1-1	18	CASSLDRQGTFMNTEAFF	TGTGCCAGCAGCTTAGACCGACAGGGAACTTTCATGAACACTGAAGCTTTCTTT